Below, 14 T cell receptor beta chains from the same sample are listed, as sequenced in a study of T cell responses to AZD1222 COVID-19 vaccine. Profiled with immunoSEQ multiplex PCR; TCRdb holds only in-frame clones, not every one. Here the sample spans around 170,000 clones, 80% to 95% being singletons. The sample was peripheral blood, taken on day 0 of AZD1222 vaccination. These receptor sequences come from an adult in good health.

V is TRBV19 and J is TRBJ2-7; D call uncertain. Germline CDR1 LNHDA, CDR2 SQIVND (reference sequence). Trimming removed 5 bases at V and 3 bases at J, with 17 bases between. There are 15 residues in the CDR3. CDR3 region: CASSPSRATLYEQYF. CDR3 bases: TGTGCCAGTAGTCCCTCAAGGGCGACACTCTACGAGCAGTACTTC. Full variable domain (rest looked up from reference TRBV19 and TRBJ2-7): DGGITQSPKYLFRKEGQNVTLSCEQNLNHDAMYWYRQDPGQGLRLIYYSQIVNDFQKGDIAEGYSVSREKKESFPLTVTSAQKNPTAFYLCASSPSRATLYEQYFGPGTRLTVT.

The chain joins TRBV6-5 to TRBJ2-3; tentative D call: TRBD1 (6 bases). Germline loops: CDR1 MNHEY, CDR2 SVGAGI. The CDR3 has 13 residues. Trimming cost V 5 bases and J 7 bases, with 13 bases left between them. Written as DNA, the CDR3 is TGTGCCAGCAGTCTGGGGGCCACTTATACGCAGTATTTT. This sequence encodes CASSLGATYTQYF.

CDR3 sequence (DNA): TGTGCCAGCAGCCAAGTTGGCGGGACGGGCCCGGGTTCACCCCTCCACTTT. Its protein product is CASSQVGGTGPGSPLHF. The V gene is TRBV3-1 (or the pseudogene TRBV3-2), the J gene TRBJ1-6, with D possibly TRBD1 on 5 matching bases. Germline V gene data show CDR1 as LGHDT and CDR2 as YNNKEL (reference sequence). The CDR3 is 17 amino acids. V was cut by 1 base and J by 9 bases, with 19 bases left in between.

The chain couples TRBV4-2 to TRBJ2-7, with 9 nucleotides matching TRBD1. The CDR3 sequence is 18 residues long. J gave up 2 bases and V 0 bases, and 11 bases lay outside the gene matches. Germline CDR1 and CDR2: LGHNA and YNFKEQ. The CDR3 here is CASSQDHRGQGGTYEQYF. The CDR3 coding sequence is TGTGCCAGCAGCCAAGATCATCGGGGACAGGGTGGAACCTACGAGCAGTACTTC.

The genes are TRBV6-1 and TRBJ1-2, with no clear D. There are 15 residues in the CDR3. V lost 0 bases and J 4 bases, leaving 12 bases between the germline ends. Germline V gives CDR1 MNHNS, CDR2 SASEGT. The CDR3 DNA reads TGTGCCAGCAGTGAAGCGGCCTTGGCAGGCTATGGCTACACCTTC. This sequence encodes CASSEAALAGYGYTF.

The chain employs TRBV9 and TRBJ1-2; 9 bases fit TRBD1. CDR1 is SGDLS and CDR2 is YYNGEE in the germline V gene. J was trimmed by 4 bases and V by 4 bases; bases with no gene match: 11. CDR3 size: 16 residues. The CDR3 spells CASSSTGQGVSYGYTF. The CDR3 nucleotides read TGTGCCAGCAGCTCAACGGGACAGGGAGTATCCTATGGCTACACCTTC.

The chain has TRBV6-5 and TRBJ2-2; maybe TRBD1 (5 bases). Germline lookup yields CDR1 MNHEY and CDR2 SVGAGI. This CDR3 is built from 14 residues. Trimming stripped 7 bases from V and 5 bases from J, with 14 bases between. CDR3 region: CASITGARTGELFF. CDR3 nucleotide sequence: TGTGCCAGCATCACTGGGGCGAGAACCGGGGAGCTGTTTTTT.

The rearrangement links TRBV4-2 to TRBJ2-1; 13 nucleotides agree with TRBD2. Germline V gene sequence: CDR1 LGHNA, CDR2 YNFKEQ. V lost 4 bases to trimming and J lost 3 bases; unmatched junction nucleotides: 6. CDR3 length: 17 residues. The chain's CDR3 is CASSPWGTSGNYNEQFF. The CDR3 nucleotides read TGTGCCAGCAGCCCCTGGGGGACTAGCGGGAACTACAATGAGCAGTTCTTC.

The genes are TRBV24-1 and TRBJ2-7, with no clear D. The CDR3 runs 13 residues. Germline V lookup: CDR1 KGHDR, CDR2 SFDVKD. With 5 bases removed from V and 4 bases from J, the gap between germline ends came to 11 bases. The CDR3 loop reads CATSGWGEYEQYF. CDR3 coding DNA: TGTGCCACCAGTGGTTGGGGTGAATACGAGCAGTACTTC.

The chain joins TRBV6-2 or TRBV6-3 to TRBJ2-3; 14 nucleotides match TRBD2. This CDR3 is built from 18 residues. V lost 0 bases to trimming and J lost 5 bases; unmatched junction nucleotides: 7. Germline V gives CDR1 MNHEY, CDR2 SVGEGT. This chain's CDR3 is CASSYSTSGRASRDTQYF. As DNA, the CDR3 is TGTGCCAGCAGTTACTCGACTAGCGGGAGGGCCTCAAGAGATACGCAGTATTTT.

The chain has TRBV30 and TRBJ2-7; no clear D. The length of the CDR3 is 11 residues. Germline values: CDR1 GTSNPN, CDR2 SVGIG (reference sequence). Trimming shortened V by 2 bases and J by 4 bases, and 6 bases separated the two germline ends. CDR3: CAWSSGYEQYF. The CDR3 bases are TGTGCCTGGAGTAGTGGATACGAGCAGTACTTC.

Turning to this clone: At one end, the junction sequence differs from germline, possibly due to a read error. The V and J genes are TRBV5-1 and TRBJ1-4; D ambiguous. This CDR3 has 16 residues. CDR1 and CDR2 from the germline V gene are SGHRS and YFSETQ. As DNA, the CDR3 is TGCGCCAGCAGCTTGGCCTCTTTTGGACCTAAAGAAAAACTGTTTTTT. It translates to CASSLASFGPKEKLFF.

The J gene is TRBJ1-1, the V gene TRBV3-1 (or the pseudogene TRBV3-2); D is uncertain. Germline V gives CDR1 LGHDT, CDR2 YNNKEL (reference sequence). The CDR3 loop spans 13 amino acids. The V gene lost 2 bases and the J gene lost 1 base, with 5 bases spanning the gap. CDR3 region: CASSQIRNTEAFF. In DNA form, the CDR3 reads TGTGCCAGCAGCCAAATCAGGAACACTGAAGCTTTCTTT.

The V and J genes are TRBV7-3 and TRBJ1-5; D is unresolved. Germline loops: CDR1 SGHTA, CDR2 FQGTGA. The V end was cut by 6 bases, the J end by 3 bases, with 12 bases between. The CDR3 spans 14 residues. CDR3 in amino acids: CASRADGFNQPQHF. CDR3 in DNA: TGTGCCAGCAGGGCCGACGGGTTCAATCAGCCCCAGCATTTT. Filled out from reference TRBV7-3 and TRBJ1-5, the complete variable domain reads GAGVSQTPSNKVTEKGKYVELRCDPISGHTALYWYRQSLGQGPEFLIYFQGTGAADDSGLPNDRFFAVRPEGSVSTLKIQRTERGDSAVYLCASRADGFNQPQHFGDGTRLSIL.